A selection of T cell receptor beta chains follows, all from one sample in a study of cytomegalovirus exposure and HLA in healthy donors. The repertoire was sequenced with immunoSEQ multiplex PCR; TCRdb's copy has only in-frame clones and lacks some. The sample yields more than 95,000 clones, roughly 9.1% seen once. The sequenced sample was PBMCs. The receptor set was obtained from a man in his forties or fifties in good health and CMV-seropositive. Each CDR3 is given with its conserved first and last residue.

CASSEEAGSYNEQFF 15 TRBV6-1
CASSQEEGVGTEAFF 15 TRBV4-1
CSVGTGGSDTQYF 13 TRBV29-1
CASSSLQVMNTEAFF 15 TRBV28
CASTRGGAGNTIYF 14 TRBV4-1
CASSALGLAGGETQYF 16 TRBV9
CASSVQSGTSTDTQYF 16 TRBV7-2
CSVRPGNTEAFF 12 TRBV29-1
CATSRGLAGVGGELFF 16 TRBV15
CASSLLASGRADTQYF 16 TRBV5-8
CASSLESGNQPQHF 14 TRBV7-8
CASSLGPTGGQPQHF 15 TRBV7-2
CASSFSTDEDTQYF 14 TRBV4-2
CASSEHRWTSTYEQYF 16 TRBV6-4
CTTGGTNTGELFF 13 TRBV15
CASSIDRGPGTEAFF 15 TRBV19
CASSYEGGNTQYF 13 TRBV6-5
CASSFMGRGEQFF 13 TRBV5-4
CATSMGQIQPQHF 13 TRBV15
CASSQDGRQREEKLFF 16 TRBV4-1
CAIRAPQGSNTEAFF 15 TRBV10-3
CASSLAEREGDTQYF 15 TRBV11-3
CAIREAGAVYEQYF 14 TRBV10-3
CASSVRLASYNEQFF 15 TRBV9
CASSQDSAYTGELFF 15 TRBV7-9
CASQENTGELFF 12 TRBV6-5
CASSFWGQGKSDTQYF 16 TRBV7-8
CASSLESGHQPQHF 14 TRBV11-2
CASTWGLAGYNEQFF 15 TRBV7-2
CASTAGTSYEQYF 13 TRBV6-5
CASKTDSSYNSPLHF 15 TRBV30
CASSFGVLSYNEQFF 15 TRBV5-6
CASSKGGGLGQPQHF 15 TRBV19
CASSQYGSRSYNEQFF 16 TRBV4-1
CASSPDRQPNYGYTF 15 TRBV2
CADPPGSDTGELFF 14 TRBV7-9
CSVGPGVSGELFF 13 TRBV29-1
CASSTGLAATDTQYF 15 TRBV7-9
CASMGLAGVEQFF 13 TRBV6-1
CASSVGTSVYNEQFF 15 TRBV9
CAWSGRANTGELFF 14 TRBV30
CASTPTRSGTEAFF 14 TRBV14